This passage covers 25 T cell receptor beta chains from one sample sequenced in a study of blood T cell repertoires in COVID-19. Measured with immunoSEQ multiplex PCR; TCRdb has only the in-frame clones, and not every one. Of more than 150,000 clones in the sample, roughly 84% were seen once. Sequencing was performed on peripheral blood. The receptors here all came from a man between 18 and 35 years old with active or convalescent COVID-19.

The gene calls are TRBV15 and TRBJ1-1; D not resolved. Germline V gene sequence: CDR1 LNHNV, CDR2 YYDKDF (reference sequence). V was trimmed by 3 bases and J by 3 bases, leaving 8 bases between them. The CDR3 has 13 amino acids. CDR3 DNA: TGTGCCACCAGCAGTAAGCAGGACACTGAAGCTTTCTTT. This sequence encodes CATSSKQDTEAFF.

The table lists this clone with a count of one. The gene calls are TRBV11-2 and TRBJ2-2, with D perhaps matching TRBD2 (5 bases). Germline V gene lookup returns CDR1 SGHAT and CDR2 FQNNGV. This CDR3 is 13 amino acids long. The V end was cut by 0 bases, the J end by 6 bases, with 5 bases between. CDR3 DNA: TGTGCCAGCAGCTTAGAGGGAGCCGGGGAGCTGTTTTTT. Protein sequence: CASSLEGAGELFF.

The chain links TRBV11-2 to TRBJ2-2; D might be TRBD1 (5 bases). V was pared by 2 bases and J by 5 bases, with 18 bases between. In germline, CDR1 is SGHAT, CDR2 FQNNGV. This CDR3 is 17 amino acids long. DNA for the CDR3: TGTGCCAGCAGCTTAAGAGTAGGGGTAGCAGGGACCGGGGAGCTGTTTTTT. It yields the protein CASSLRVGVAGTGELFF.

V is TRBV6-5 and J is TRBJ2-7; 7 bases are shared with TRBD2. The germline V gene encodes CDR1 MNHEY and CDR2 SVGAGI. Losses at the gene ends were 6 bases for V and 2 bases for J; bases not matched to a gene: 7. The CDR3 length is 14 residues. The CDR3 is CASRTTSETYEQYF. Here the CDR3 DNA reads TGTGCCAGCAGGACCACTAGCGAGACCTACGAGCAGTACTTC.

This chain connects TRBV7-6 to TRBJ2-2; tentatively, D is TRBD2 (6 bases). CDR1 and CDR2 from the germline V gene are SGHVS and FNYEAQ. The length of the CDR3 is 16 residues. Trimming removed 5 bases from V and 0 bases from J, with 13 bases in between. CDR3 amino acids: CASSAVAGPNTGELFF. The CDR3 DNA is TGTGCCAGCAGCGCGGTGGCGGGACCGAACACCGGGGAGCTGTTTTTT.

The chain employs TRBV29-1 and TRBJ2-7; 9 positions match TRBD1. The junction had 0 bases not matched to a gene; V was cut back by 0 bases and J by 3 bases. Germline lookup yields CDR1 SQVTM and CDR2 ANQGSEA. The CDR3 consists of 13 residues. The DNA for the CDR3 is TGCAGCGTTGAAGAGACAGGGGGCTACGAGCAGTACTTC. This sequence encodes CSVEETGGYEQYF.

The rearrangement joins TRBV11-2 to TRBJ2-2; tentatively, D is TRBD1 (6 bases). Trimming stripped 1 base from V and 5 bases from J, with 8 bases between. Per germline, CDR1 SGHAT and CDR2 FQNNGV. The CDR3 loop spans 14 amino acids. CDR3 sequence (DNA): TGTGCCAGCAGCTTAGGGGGGACAACCGGGGAGCTGTTTTTT. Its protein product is CASSLGGTTGELFF.

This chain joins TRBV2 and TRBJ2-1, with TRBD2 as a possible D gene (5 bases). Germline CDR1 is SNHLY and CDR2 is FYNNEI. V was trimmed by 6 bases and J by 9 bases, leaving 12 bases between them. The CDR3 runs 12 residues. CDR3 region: CASSLLGSEQFF. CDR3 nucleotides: TGTGCCAGCAGCCTACTAGGAAGTGAGCAGTTCTTC.

CDR3 nucleotides: TGTGCCAGTAGTTTAACAGGGGGCGGAATGACCGGGGAGCTGTTTTTT. Translation gives CASSLTGGGMTGELFF. The chain recombines TRBV19 with TRBJ2-2; 9 bases align to TRBD1. V was pared by 5 bases and J by 5 bases, with 9 bases of the junction left unmatched. Germline V gene sequence: CDR1 LNHDA, CDR2 SQIVND (reference sequence). CDR3 length equals 16 residues.

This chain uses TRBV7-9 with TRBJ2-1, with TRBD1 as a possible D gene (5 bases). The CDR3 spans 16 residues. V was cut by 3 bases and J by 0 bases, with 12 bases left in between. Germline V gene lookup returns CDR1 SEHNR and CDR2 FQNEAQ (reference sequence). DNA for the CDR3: TGTGCCAGCAGCTTTTGGCAGGGAAACTCCTACAATGAGCAGTTCTTC. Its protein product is CASSFWQGNSYNEQFF. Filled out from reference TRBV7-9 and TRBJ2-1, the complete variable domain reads DTGVSQNPRHKITKRGQNVTFRCDPISEHNRLYWYRQTLGQGPEFLTYFQNEAQLEKSRLLSDRFSAERPKGSFSTLEIQRTEQGDSAMYLCASSFWQGNSYNEQFFGPGTRLTVL.

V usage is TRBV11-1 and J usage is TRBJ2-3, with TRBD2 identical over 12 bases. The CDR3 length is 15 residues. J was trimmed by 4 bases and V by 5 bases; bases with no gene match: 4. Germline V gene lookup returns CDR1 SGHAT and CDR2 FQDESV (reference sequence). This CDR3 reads CASSTLAGGADTQYF. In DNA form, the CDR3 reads TGTGCCAGCAGCACCCTAGCGGGGGGGGCAGATACGCAGTATTTT.

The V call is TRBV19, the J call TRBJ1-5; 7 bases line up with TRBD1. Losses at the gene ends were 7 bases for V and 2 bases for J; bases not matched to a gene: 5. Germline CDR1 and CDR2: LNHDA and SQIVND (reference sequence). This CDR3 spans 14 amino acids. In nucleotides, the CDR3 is TGTGCCAGTATCGACAGGGTGGGCAATCAGCCCCAGCATTTT. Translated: CASIDRVGNQPQHF.

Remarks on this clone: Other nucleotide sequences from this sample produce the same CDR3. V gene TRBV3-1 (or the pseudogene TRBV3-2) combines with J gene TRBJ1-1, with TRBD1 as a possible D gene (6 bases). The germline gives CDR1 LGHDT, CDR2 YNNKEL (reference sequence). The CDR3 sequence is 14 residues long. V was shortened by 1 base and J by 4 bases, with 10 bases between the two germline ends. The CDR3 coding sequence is TGTGCCAGCAGCCAAGCCGGGGGGGCCACTGAAGCTTTCTTT. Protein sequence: CASSQAGGATEAFF.

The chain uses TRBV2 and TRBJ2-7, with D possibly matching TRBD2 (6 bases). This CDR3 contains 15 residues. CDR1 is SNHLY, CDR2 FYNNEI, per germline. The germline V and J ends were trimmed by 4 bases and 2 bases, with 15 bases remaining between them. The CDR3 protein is CASSVPGLRTYEQYF. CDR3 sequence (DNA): TGTGCCAGCAGTGTTCCGGGACTCCGGACCTACGAGCAGTACTTC.

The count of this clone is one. CDR3 in amino acids: CASSYKGQYSTDTQYF. CDR3 coding DNA: TGTGCCAGCAGTTACAAAGGACAGTACTCCACAGATACGCAGTATTTT. The chain couples TRBV6-5 to TRBJ2-3; a possible D gene is TRBD1 (6 bases). V lost 2 bases to trimming and J lost 2 bases, with 14 bases between them. Germline V CDR1 and CDR2: MNHEY, SVGAGI. The CDR3 runs 16 residues.

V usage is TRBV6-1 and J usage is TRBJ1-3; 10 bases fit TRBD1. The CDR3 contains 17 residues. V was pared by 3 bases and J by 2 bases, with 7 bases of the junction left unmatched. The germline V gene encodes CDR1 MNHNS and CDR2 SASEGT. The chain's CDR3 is CASSDQTGGLTGNTIYF. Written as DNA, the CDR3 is TGTGCCAGCAGTGACCAGACAGGGGGCCTGACTGGAAACACCATATATTTT.

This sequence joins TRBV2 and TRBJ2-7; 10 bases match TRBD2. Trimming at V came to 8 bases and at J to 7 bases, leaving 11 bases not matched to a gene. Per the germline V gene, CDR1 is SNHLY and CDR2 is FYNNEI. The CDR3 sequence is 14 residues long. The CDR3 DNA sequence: TGTGCCAGCCGGGCTAGCGGGAGTGCCAGGGAGCAGTACTTC. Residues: CASRASGSAREQYF.

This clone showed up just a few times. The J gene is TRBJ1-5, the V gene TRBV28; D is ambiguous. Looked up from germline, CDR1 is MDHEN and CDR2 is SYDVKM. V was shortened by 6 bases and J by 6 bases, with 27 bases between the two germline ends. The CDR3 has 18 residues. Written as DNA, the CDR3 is TGTGCCAGCAGCACTAGCCACTCAGGAGGCCTTCAACGTCAGCCCCAGCATTTT. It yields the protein CASSTSHSGGLQRQPQHF.

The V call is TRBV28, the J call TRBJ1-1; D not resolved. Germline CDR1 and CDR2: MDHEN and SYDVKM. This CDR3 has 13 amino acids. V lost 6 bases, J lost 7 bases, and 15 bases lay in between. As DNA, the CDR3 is TGTGCCAGCAGCCTGGACGGGGATGTTGAAGCTTTCTTT. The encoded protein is CASSLDGDVEAFF.

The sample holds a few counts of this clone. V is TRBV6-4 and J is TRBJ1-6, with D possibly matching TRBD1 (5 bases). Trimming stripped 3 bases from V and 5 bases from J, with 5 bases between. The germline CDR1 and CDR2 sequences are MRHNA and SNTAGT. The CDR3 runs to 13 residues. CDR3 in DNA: TGTGCCAGCAGTGAGGACAATAATTCACCCCTCCACTTT. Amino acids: CASSEDNNSPLHF.

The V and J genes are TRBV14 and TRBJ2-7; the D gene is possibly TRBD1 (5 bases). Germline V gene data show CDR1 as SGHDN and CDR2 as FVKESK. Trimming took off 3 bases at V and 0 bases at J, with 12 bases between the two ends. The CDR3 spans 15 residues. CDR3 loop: CASSQLTVISYEQYF. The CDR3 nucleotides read TGTGCCAGCAGCCAGTTGACAGTAATCTCCTACGAGCAGTACTTC.

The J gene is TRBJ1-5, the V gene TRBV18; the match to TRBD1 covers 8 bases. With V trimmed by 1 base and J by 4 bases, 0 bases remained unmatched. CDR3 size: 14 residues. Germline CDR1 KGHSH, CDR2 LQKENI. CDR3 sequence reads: CASSPRTGNQPQHF. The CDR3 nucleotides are TGTGCCAGCTCACCACGGACAGGGAATCAGCCCCAGCATTTT.

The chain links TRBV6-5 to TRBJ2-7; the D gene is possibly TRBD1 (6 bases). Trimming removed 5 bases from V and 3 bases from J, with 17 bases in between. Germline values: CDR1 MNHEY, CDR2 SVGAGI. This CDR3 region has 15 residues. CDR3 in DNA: TGTGCCAGCAGTCCAACGACTAACAGGGTCTACGAGCAGTACTTC. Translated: CASSPTTNRVYEQYF.

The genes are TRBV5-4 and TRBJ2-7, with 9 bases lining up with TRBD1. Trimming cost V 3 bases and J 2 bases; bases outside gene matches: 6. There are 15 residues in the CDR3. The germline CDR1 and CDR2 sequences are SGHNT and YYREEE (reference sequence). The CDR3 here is CASSSLGQGTYEQYF. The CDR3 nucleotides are TGTGCCAGCAGCTCACTCGGACAGGGGACCTACGAGCAGTACTTC.

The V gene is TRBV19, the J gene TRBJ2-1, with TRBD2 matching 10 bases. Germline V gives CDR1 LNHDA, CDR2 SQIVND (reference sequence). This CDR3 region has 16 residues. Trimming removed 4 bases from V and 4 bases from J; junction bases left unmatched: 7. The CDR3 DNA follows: TGTGCCAGTAGTACCCGGACTAGCGGAGTTTACAATGAGCAGTTCTTC. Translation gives CASSTRTSGVYNEQFF. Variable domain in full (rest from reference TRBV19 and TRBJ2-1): DGGITQSPKYLFRKEGQNVTLSCEQNLNHDAMYWYRQDPGQGLRLIYYSQIVNDFQKGDIAEGYSVSREKKESFPLTVTSAQKNPTAFYLCASSTRTSGVYNEQFFGPGTRLTVL.